Sequencing of this T cell receptor (beta chain) was carried out in a study of identical twins. With respect to this clonotype: Its antigen is currently unknown.

The V gene's germline CDR1 is SGHTA and CDR2 FQGTGA. Trimming pared 2 bases from V and 0 bases from J, leaving 10 bases between. The CDR3 has 16 amino acids. TCRdb reprocessed the 5' RACE reads via MiXCR and lists one record per CDR3 protein. The sample yields just over 500,000 distinct CDR3 sequences, 20% to 25% seen once. Study-level points and caveats: Excess twin sharing in beta out-of-frame sequences was weaker.

These same data were also listed under a study on T cells expressing NK-cell markers. That source adds: Researchers got TCR beta repertoires out of sorted CD3+CD56+NKG2C+, CD3+CD56+NKG2C- and CD3+CD56-NKG2C+ T cells.

This receptor was obtained from a woman aged 18-30 years in good health. The specimen was CD4+ T cells sorted from blood. The rearrangement links TRBV7-3 to TRBJ2-2; D gene uncertain. As DNA, the CDR3 is TGTGCCAGCAGCTTAGGCAGGAAAGCGAACACCGGGGAGCTGTTTTTT. Amino acid sequence: CASSLGRKANTGELFF. The variable domain in full, completed from reference TRBV7-3 and TRBJ2-2, reads GAGVSQTPSNKVTEKGKYVELRCDPISGHTALYWYRQSLGQGPEFLIYFQGTGAADDSGLPNDRFFAVRPEGSVSTLKIQRTERGDSAVYLCASSLGRKANTGELFFGEGSRLTVL.